This is a list of T cell receptor beta chains from one sample in a study of blood T cells in healthy people across ages. A single record per CDR3 protein comes from TCRdb applying MiXCR to the 5' RACE reads. This sample yields some 900,000 distinct CDR3 sequences, of which roughly 48% are seen a single time; about an eighth belongs to the top ten. Sequencing was carried out using blood. These receptors were obtained from a man aged 25 to 40 in good health. Both conserved end residues are part of each CDR3. The order of the fields is CDR3 length, V gene, D gene, J gene, clone size, CDR3 protein, CDR3 DNA. The D gene is left open where the match is weak. A clone size is listed for some rows: how often the clone was seen (once, few, many), or a class if it is expanded.

length: 13
V: TRBV20-1
D: NA
J: TRBJ2-7
size: few
CDR3: CSARGDQHYEQYF
DNA: TGCAGTGCTAGAGGGGACCAACACTACGAGCAGTACTTC

length: 15
V: TRBV20-1
D: TRBD2
J: TRBJ2-3
size: NA
CDR3: CSASIAGDNTDTQYF
DNA: TGCAGTGCTAGTATAGCGGGGGACAACACAGATACGCAGTATTTT

length: 17
V: TRBV5-8
D: TRBD1
J: TRBJ1-5
size: NA
CDR3: CASSLGQGVIPSQPQHF
DNA: TGTGCCAGCAGCTTGGGACAGGGAGTAATCCCTAGTCAGCCCCAGCATTTT

length: 15
V: TRBV6-1
D: TRBD1
J: TRBJ2-7
size: few
CDR3: CASSAAGQGRDEQYF
DNA: TGTGCCAGCAGTGCCGCGGGACAGGGCCGGGACGAGCAGTACTTC

length: 14
V: TRBV4-3
D: TRBD2
J: TRBJ2-3
size: many
CDR3: CASSQGSGAGHQYF
DNA: TGCGCCAGCAGCCAAGGATCGGGAGCGGGGCATCAGTATTTT

length: 13
V: TRBV20-1
D: NA
J: TRBJ2-7
size: few
CDR3: CSARLDSGGEQYF
DNA: TGCAGTGCTAGACTTGATTCGGGTGGCGAGCAGTACTTC

length: 14
V: TRBV7-2
D: NA
J: TRBJ2-3
size: few
CDR3: CASSPGISSDTQYF
DNA: TGTGCCAGCAGCCCCGGGATCAGCTCAGATACGCAGTATTTT

length: 14
V: TRBV29-1
D: NA
J: TRBJ2-5
size: NA
CDR3: CSVELRATQETQYF
DNA: TGCAGCGTTGAACTCAGGGCCACACAAGAGACCCAGTACTTC

length: 15
V: TRBV7-2
D: TRBD1
J: TRBJ2-2
size: NA
CDR3: CASRVGQVGIGELFF
DNA: TGTGCCAGCAGGGTGGGACAGGTCGGAATCGGGGAGCTGTTTTTT

length: 14
V: TRBV3-1
D: NA
J: TRBJ1-1
size: NA
CDR3: CASSRGALGTEAFF
DNA: TGTGCCAGCAGCCGAGGGGCCCTAGGGACTGAAGCTTTCTTT

length: 14
V: TRBV7-9
D: NA
J: TRBJ1-2
size: NA
CDR3: CTSSVEMGIRGYTF
DNA: TGTACCAGCAGCGTAGAGATGGGGATACGGGGCTACACCTTC

length: 14
V: TRBV5-1
D: NA
J: TRBJ2-7
size: few
CDR3: CASSRQTGSYEQYF
DNA: TGCGCCAGCAGCCGGCAAACAGGGTCCTACGAGCAGTACTTC

length: 15
V: TRBV12-3/TRBV12-4
D: NA
J: TRBJ2-5
size: few
CDR3: CASSLEEASRETQYF
DNA: TGTGCCAGCAGTTTAGAGGAAGCCTCTCGGGAGACCCAGTACTTC

length: 11
V: TRBV6-2/TRBV6-3
D: NA
J: TRBJ2-5
size: NA
CDR3: CASTSRETQYF
DNA: TGTGCCAGCACCTCCAGAGAGACCCAGTACTTC

length: 13
V: TRBV28
D: NA
J: TRBJ2-7
size: few
CDR3: CASTSGPLYEQYF
DNA: TGTGCCAGCACTTCGGGGCCCCTTTACGAGCAGTACTTC

length: 15
V: TRBV19
D: TRBD1
J: TRBJ2-7
size: NA
CDR3: CASSRDSGRSYEQYF
DNA: TGTGCCAGTAGTAGGGACAGCGGACGTTCCTACGAGCAGTACTTC

length: 15
V: TRBV20-1
D: NA
J: TRBJ2-3
size: many
CDR3: CSSGPRTFGTDTQYF
DNA: TGCAGTTCCGGACCGAGAACGTTTGGCACAGATACGCAGTATTTT

length: 13
V: TRBV3-1
D: TRBD1
J: TRBJ1-1
size: NA
CDR3: CASSQAGGFEAFF
DNA: TGTGCCAGCAGTCAAGCAGGGGGATTTGAAGCTTTCTTT

length: 16
V: TRBV9
D: NA
J: TRBJ2-3
size: NA
CDR3: CASSVAGGRATDTQYF
DNA: TGTGCCAGCAGCGTAGCGGGCGGCCGGGCCACAGATACGCAGTATTTT

length: 16
V: TRBV27
D: NA
J: TRBJ2-3
size: NA
CDR3: CASSGSGGDSTDTQYF
DNA: TGTGCCAGCAGTGGGAGTGGCGGGGATAGCACAGATACGCAGTATTTT

length: 14
V: TRBV28
D: NA
J: TRBJ1-2
size: many
CDR3: CASSPPRGGYGYTF
DNA: TGTGCCAGCAGTCCCCCCAGGGGCGGCTATGGCTACACCTTC

length: 16
V: TRBV29-1
D: NA
J: TRBJ2-1
size: NA
CDR3: CSVEDKGRSSYNEQFF
DNA: TGCAGCGTTGAAGATAAGGGCAGGAGCTCCTACAATGAGCAGTTCTTC

length: 13
V: TRBV12-5
D: NA
J: TRBJ2-3
size: few
CDR3: CASGLAGGATQYF
DNA: TGTGCTAGTGGTTTGGCCGGCGGTGCGACGCAGTATTTT

length: 13
V: TRBV14
D: NA
J: TRBJ2-7
size: few
CDR3: CASSPPESYEQYF
DNA: TGTGCCAGCAGCCCACCCGAAAGTTACGAGCAGTACTTC

length: 14
V: TRBV6-6
D: NA
J: TRBJ2-5
size: NA
CDR3: CASSAPGPGETQYF
DNA: TGTGCCAGCAGTGCCCCGGGACCCGGCGAGACCCAGTACTTC

length: 16
V: TRBV12-3/TRBV12-4
D: TRBD2
J: TRBJ2-3
size: NA
CDR3: CASSLGRGGPADTQYF
DNA: TGTGCCAGCAGTTTAGGTCGGGGGGGCCCCGCAGATACGCAGTATTTT

length: 14
V: TRBV25-1
D: NA
J: TRBJ1-5
size: few
CDR3: CASSDGYYNQPQHF
DNA: TGTGCCAGCAGTGATGGGTATTACAATCAGCCCCAGCATTTT

length: 14
V: TRBV14
D: NA
J: TRBJ2-1
size: NA
CDR3: CASSQLDSQETQFF
DNA: TGTGCCAGCAGCCAGCTAGACAGCCAAGAGACCCAGTTCTTC

length: 11
V: TRBV20-1
D: TRBD1
J: TRBJ2-7
size: NA
CDR3: CSDGTGNEQYF
DNA: TGCAGTGACGGGACAGGGAACGAGCAGTACTTC

length: 13
V: TRBV20-1
D: TRBD2
J: TRBJ2-5
size: few
CDR3: CSGASNSGGTQYF
DNA: TGCAGTGGCGCCTCTAATTCGGGGGGGACCCAGTACTTC

length: 11
V: TRBV25-1
D: NA
J: TRBJ2-5
size: NA
CDR3: CASSEMFEQYF
DNA: TGTGCCAGCAGTGAAATGTTTGAGCAGTACTTC

length: 14
V: TRBV27
D: TRBD2
J: TRBJ2-7
size: few
CDR3: CASSLRGGFYEQYF
DNA: TGTGCCAGCAGTTTGCGGGGGGGATTCTACGAGCAGTACTTC

length: 17
V: TRBV6-1
D: NA
J: TRBJ2-6
size: NA
CDR3: CASRVAAFISGANVLTF
DNA: TGTGCCAGCAGGGTTGCCGCGTTCATCTCTGGGGCCAACGTCCTGACTTTC

length: 18
V: TRBV7-2
D: NA
J: TRBJ2-3
size: few
CDR3: CASSLMNAGGTSTDTQYF
DNA: TGTGCCAGCAGCTTAATGAATGCAGGCGGGACTAGCACAGATACGCAGTATTTT

length: 17
V: TRBV11-1
D: NA
J: TRBJ2-6
size: NA
CDR3: CASSLQRLSDGANVLTF
DNA: TGTGCCAGCAGCTTACAAAGGCTCAGTGATGGGGCCAACGTCCTGACTTTC

length: 15
V: TRBV20-1
D: NA
J: TRBJ1-6
size: NA
CDR3: CSAQLRSSYNSPLHF
DNA: TGCAGTGCCCAATTGCGAAGCTCCTATAATTCACCCCTCCACTTT

length: 15
V: TRBV12-3/TRBV12-4
D: TRBD1
J: TRBJ1-1
size: few
CDR3: CASSPEDRGSTEAFF
DNA: TGTGCCAGCAGCCCGGAGGACAGGGGGTCCACTGAAGCTTTCTTT

length: 16
V: TRBV7-2
D: NA
J: TRBJ2-5
size: NA
CDR3: CASSFSRLTTQETQYF
DNA: TGTGCCAGCAGCTTCAGTCGGCTAACTACGCAAGAGACCCAGTACTTC

length: 12
V: TRBV7-2
D: NA
J: TRBJ2-1
size: NA
CDR3: CASSFDYGGQFF
DNA: TGTGCCAGCAGCTTCGACTACGGGGGGCAGTTCTTC

length: 13
V: TRBV2
D: NA
J: TRBJ1-5
size: NA
CDR3: CAISDRINQPQHF
DNA: TGTGCCATCTCAGACAGGATTAATCAGCCCCAGCATTTT

length: 15
V: TRBV18
D: TRBD1
J: TRBJ1-5
size: NA
CDR3: CASSSKTGSNQPQHF
DNA: TGTGCCAGCTCATCCAAGACAGGGTCCAATCAGCCCCAGCATTTT

length: 12
V: TRBV7-2
D: NA
J: TRBJ2-1
size: NA
CDR3: CASSTARNEQFF
DNA: TGTGCCAGCAGCACTGCGCGCAATGAGCAGTTCTTC

length: 14
V: TRBV3-1
D: TRBD2
J: TRBJ2-5
size: few
CDR3: CASKEAGMRETQYF
DNA: TGTGCCAGCAAGGAAGCGGGGATGCGAGAGACCCAGTACTTC

length: 13
V: TRBV5-1
D: NA
J: TRBJ2-1
size: NA
CDR3: CASSLEPSHEQFF
DNA: TGCGCCAGCAGCTTGGAACCTAGTCATGAGCAGTTCTTC

length: 14
V: TRBV5-1
D: NA
J: TRBJ2-3
size: NA
CDR3: CASLLAALTDTQYF
DNA: TGCGCGTCGCTTTTAGCGGCACTCACAGATACGCAGTATTTT

length: 14
V: TRBV29-1
D: NA
J: TRBJ1-2
size: NA
CDR3: CSVALTGSVSGYTF
DNA: TGCAGCGTCGCTTTAACAGGGAGTGTCTCTGGCTACACCTTC

length: 19
V: TRBV9
D: TRBD2
J: TRBJ2-3
size: NA
CDR3: CASSILGAGARGSTDTQYF
DNA: TGTGCCAGCAGCATCCTTGGAGCGGGGGCCCGGGGAAGCACAGATACGCAGTATTTT

length: 19
V: TRBV9
D: TRBD1
J: TRBJ2-4
size: NA
CDR3: CASSVDGLGTDQAKNIQYF
DNA: TGTGCCAGCAGCGTAGATGGTCTTGGGACAGACCAAGCCAAAAACATTCAGTACTTC

length: 12
V: TRBV29-1
D: NA
J: TRBJ2-5
size: NA
CDR3: CSVDGGPETQYF
DNA: TGCAGCGTTGATGGGGGCCCGGAGACCCAGTACTTC

length: 15
V: TRBV6-2/TRBV6-3
D: TRBD1
J: TRBJ1-5
size: NA
CDR3: CASSYLQGGNQPQHF
DNA: TGTGCCAGCAGTTACCTACAGGGGGGAAATCAGCCCCAGCATTTT

length: 12
V: TRBV6-2/TRBV6-3
D: NA
J: TRBJ2-7
size: many
CDR3: CASSVTQYEQYF
DNA: TGTGCCAGCAGCGTCACTCAGTACGAGCAGTACTTC

length: 16
V: TRBV29-1
D: TRBD2
J: TRBJ2-3
size: few
CDR3: CSVEDRLAGVSDTQYF
DNA: TGCAGCGTTGAAGACCGACTAGCGGGGGTTTCAGATACGCAGTATTTT

length: 15
V: TRBV10-3
D: NA
J: TRBJ2-3
size: NA
CDR3: CAISEEVGGTDTQYF
DNA: TGTGCCATCAGTGAGGAGGTCGGGGGCACAGATACGCAGTATTTT

length: 17
V: TRBV5-1
D: TRBD2
J: TRBJ2-3
size: NA
CDR3: CASSPVPSGGVADTQYF
DNA: TGCGCCAGCAGTCCCGTCCCTAGCGGGGGGGTCGCAGATACGCAGTATTTT

length: 15
V: TRBV14
D: NA
J: TRBJ1-5
size: NA
CDR3: CASSRTVCRNQPQHF
DNA: TGTGCCAGCAGCCGGACGGTGTGTCGCAATCAGCCCCAGCATTTT

length: 16
V: TRBV20-1
D: TRBD1
J: TRBJ2-3
size: NA
CDR3: CSARDYEGAETDTQYF
DNA: TGCAGTGCTAGAGATTATGAGGGGGCGGAAACAGATACGCAGTATTTT